The present TCR beta chain was sequenced within a study of T cells after yellow fever vaccination. Overall study: It was SMART-Seq v4 Ultra Low Input that prepared the fractions with low cell numbers.

V lost 6 bases to trimming and J lost 0 bases, with 9 bases between them. The length of the CDR3 is 13 residues. CDR1 is SGHNT and CDR2 is YYREEE in the germline V gene (reference sequence). TCRdb called the 5' RACE reads again in MiXCR, with one record for every CDR3 protein. The table shows some 300,000 distinct CDR3 sequences, with 7.5% to 9% occurring only once. This clonotype was detected only a few times. Its antigen is undetermined. Broader study findings: Though weaker, the secondary response peaked faster, on day 5 versus 15.

The specimen was CD4+ T cells sorted from PBMCs, collected 5 days after the yellow fever booster vaccination. This clonotype was sampled from a man aged 18 to 30 who received the YFV17D yellow fever vaccine. The rearrangement uses TRBV5-4 and TRBJ1-1, with D perhaps matching TRBD1 (5 bases). CDR3 nucleotide sequence: TGTGCCAGCACGGGACCGATGAACACTGAAGCTTTCTTT. Its protein product is CASTGPMNTEAFF.